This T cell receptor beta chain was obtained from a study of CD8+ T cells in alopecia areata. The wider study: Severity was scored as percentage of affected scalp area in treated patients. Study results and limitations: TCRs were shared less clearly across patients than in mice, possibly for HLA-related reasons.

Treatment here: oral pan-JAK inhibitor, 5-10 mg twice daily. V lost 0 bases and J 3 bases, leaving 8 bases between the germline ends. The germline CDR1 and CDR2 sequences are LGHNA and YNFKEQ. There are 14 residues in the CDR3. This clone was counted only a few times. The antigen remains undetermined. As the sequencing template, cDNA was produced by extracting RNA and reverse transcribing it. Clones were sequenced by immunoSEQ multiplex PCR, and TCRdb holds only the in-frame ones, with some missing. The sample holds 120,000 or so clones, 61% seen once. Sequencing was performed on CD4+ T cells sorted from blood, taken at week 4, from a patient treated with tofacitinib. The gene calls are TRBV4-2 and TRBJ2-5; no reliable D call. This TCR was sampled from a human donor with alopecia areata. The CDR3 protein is CASSQDMVEETQYF. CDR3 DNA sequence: TGTGCCAGCAGCCAAGATATGGTCGAAGAGACCCAGTACTTC.